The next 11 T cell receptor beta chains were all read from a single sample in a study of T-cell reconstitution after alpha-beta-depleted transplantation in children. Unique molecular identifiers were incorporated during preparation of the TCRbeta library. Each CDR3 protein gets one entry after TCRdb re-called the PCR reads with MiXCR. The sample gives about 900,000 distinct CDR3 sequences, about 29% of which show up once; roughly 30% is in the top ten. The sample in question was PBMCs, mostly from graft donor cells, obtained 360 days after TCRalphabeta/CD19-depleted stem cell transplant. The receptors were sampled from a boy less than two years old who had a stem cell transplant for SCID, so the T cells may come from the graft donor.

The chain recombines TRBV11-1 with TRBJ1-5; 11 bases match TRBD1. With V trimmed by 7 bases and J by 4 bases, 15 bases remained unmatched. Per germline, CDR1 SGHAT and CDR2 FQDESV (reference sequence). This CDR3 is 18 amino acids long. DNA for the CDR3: TGTGCCAGCACCTGGGCCCCGGGACGGGACAGGGGGAATCAGCCCCAGCATTTT. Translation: CASTWAPGRDRGNQPQHF.

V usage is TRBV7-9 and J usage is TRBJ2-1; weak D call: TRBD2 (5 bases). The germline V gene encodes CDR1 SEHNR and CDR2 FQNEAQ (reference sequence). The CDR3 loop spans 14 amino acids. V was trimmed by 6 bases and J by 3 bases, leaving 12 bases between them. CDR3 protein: CASRSHGDYNEQFF. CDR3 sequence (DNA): TGTGCCAGCAGATCTCACGGGGACTACAATGAGCAGTTCTTC.

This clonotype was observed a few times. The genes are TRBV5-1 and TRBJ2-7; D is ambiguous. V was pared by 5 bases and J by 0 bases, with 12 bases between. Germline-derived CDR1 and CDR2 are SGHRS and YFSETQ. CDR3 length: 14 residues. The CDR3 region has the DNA TGCGCCAGCAGAGACGGCCCCTCCTCCTACGAGCAGTACTTC. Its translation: CASRDGPSSYEQYF.

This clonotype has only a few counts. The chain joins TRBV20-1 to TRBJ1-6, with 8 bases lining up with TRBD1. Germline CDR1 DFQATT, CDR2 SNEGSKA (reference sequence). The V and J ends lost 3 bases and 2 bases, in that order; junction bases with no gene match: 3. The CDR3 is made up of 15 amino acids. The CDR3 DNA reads TGCAGTGCTAGTTCACAGGGGGCCTATAATTCACCCCTCCACTTT. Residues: CSASSQGAYNSPLHF.

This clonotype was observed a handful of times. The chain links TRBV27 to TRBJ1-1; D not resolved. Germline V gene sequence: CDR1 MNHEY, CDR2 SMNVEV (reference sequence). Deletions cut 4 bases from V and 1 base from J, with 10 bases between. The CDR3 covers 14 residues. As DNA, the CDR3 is TGTGCCAGCAGTTGTCGGGTCCGGAACACTGAAGCTTTCTTT. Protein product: CASSCRVRNTEAFF.

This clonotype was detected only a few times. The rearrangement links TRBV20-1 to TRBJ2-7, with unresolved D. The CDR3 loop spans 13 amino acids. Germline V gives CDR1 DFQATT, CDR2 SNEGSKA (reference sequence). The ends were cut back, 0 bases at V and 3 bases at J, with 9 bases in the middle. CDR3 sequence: CSARDPGVYEQYF. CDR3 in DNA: TGCAGTGCTAGAGATCCGGGCGTCTACGAGCAGTACTTC.

CDR3 region: CASSRSLLGELFF. The CDR3 bases are TGCGCCAGCAGCCGATCGCTATTGGGGGAGCTGTTTTTT. The chain recombines TRBV4-1 with TRBJ2-2; D uncertain. Germline CDR1 reads MGHRA; CDR2 reads YSYEKL. Between the trimmed V and J ends, which lost 4 bases and 8 bases, there was a span of 11 bases. The CDR3 consists of 13 residues.

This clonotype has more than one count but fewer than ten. CDR3 amino acids: CATSGKGRTYEQYF. The CDR3 DNA sequence: TGTGCCACCAGTGGAAAAGGGCGAACCTACGAGCAGTACTTC. The genes are TRBV24-1 and TRBJ2-7; unclear D gene. Trimming pared 5 bases from V and 2 bases from J, leaving 12 bases between. The CDR3 loop spans 14 amino acids. Per the germline V gene, CDR1 is KGHDR and CDR2 is SFDVKD.

The DNA for the CDR3 is TGTGCCATCAGTGACCCCTTACAGGTTGAAGCTTTCTTT. Protein product: CAISDPLQVEAFF. The rearrangement uses TRBV10-3 and TRBJ1-1; D possibly corresponds to TRBD1 (5 bases). Trimming cost V 3 bases and J 7 bases, with 12 bases left between them. The CDR3 is made up of 13 amino acids. Germline V gene sequence: CDR1 ENHRY, CDR2 SYGVKD.

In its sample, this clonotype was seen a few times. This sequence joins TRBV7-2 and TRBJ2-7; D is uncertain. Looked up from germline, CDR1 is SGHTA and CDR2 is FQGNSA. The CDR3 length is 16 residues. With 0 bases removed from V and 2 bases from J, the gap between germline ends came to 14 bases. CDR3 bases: TGTGCCAGCAGCTTAGCCTACCGTGGCCCTCCCTACGAGCAGTACTTC. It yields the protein CASSLAYRGPPYEQYF.

The CDR3 loop reads CASSQAGQGATEAFF. CDR3 DNA: TGCGCCAGCAGCCAAGCGGGACAGGGGGCCACTGAAGCTTTCTTT. The rearrangement uses TRBV4-1 and TRBJ1-1, with TRBD1 matching over 12 bases. The length of the CDR3 is 15 residues. The germline gives CDR1 MGHRA, CDR2 YSYEKL. Germline trimming cut 1 base from V and 4 bases from J; bases unmatched to any gene: 1.